Listed here is a single TCR beta chain. Its cognate antigen is unknown. The sample originates from a study of cytomegalovirus exposure and HLA in healthy donors. Notes on the study in general: Presence/absence analyses rested on an assumption that sequencing depth was roughly uniform across donors. Other equally common chains were less clonally expanded than HLA-associated TCR beta chains, a later analysis showed. Cytomegalovirus association was listed for 164 TCR beta chains.

Vbeta (60) and Jbeta (13) primers were used in the PCR. Generated by immunoSEQ multiplex PCR, the TCRdb table keeps only in-frame clones and is missing some. This sample yields about 150,000 clones, of which 65% to 90% are seen a single time; 5.5% to 8.5% belongs to the top ten. Germline V CDR1 and CDR2: SGHTS, YDEGEE. The CDR3 length is 12 residues. Trimming took off 4 bases at V and 8 bases at J, with 10 bases between the two ends. The chain is built from TRBV5-8 and TRBJ1-5; no clear D. The sequence came from a woman between 45 and 65 years old in good health and CMV-seropositive. Sequenced: PBMCs. CDR3 coding DNA: TGTGCCAGCAGCCTTGGGAGGGAGCCCCAGCATTTT. Translation: CASSLGREPQHF.